The entry below describes one TCR beta chain. Germline V gene sequence: CDR1 SGHKS, CDR2 YYEKEE (reference sequence). Trimming took 2 bases from V and 4 from J, leaving 9 bases between them. CDR3 length equals 13 residues. The assay was immunoSEQ multiplex PCR, and TCRdb's table has in-frame clones only and misses some. The sample holds hundreds of thousands of clones, about 88% seen once. This sample was included in a study of blood T cell repertoires in COVID-19. Study-level information: T cells, B-cell-depleted T cells, or PBMCs supplied cDNA or gDNA.

Patients in Seattle were enrolled during active infection, then followed longitudinally. The sequenced sample was peripheral blood. The sequence was collected from a woman in her forties or fifties with COVID-19, enrolled during active disease. The chain has TRBV5-5 and TRBJ1-2; maybe TRBD1 (6 bases). The CDR3 spells CASSFDRLYGYTF. CDR3 coding DNA: TGTGCCAGCAGCTTCGACAGGCTCTATGGCTACACCTTC.